The 2 T cell receptor beta chains below were found in one sample sequenced in a study of lymphopenia after photon versus proton radiotherapy. This table comes from immunoSEQ multiplex PCR, and its TCRdb copy is limited to in-frame clones, with some not included. This table has under 30,000 clones, 84% appearing once. Material: peripheral blood, obtained from a patient treated with photon-based radiotherapy. These receptors were obtained from a man aged 35 to 55 with gastric cancer.

The chain employs TRBV11-2 and TRBJ2-3; 14 nucleotides agree with TRBD2. V shed 5 bases, J shed 3 bases, and the junction held 10 bases outside the gene matches. The germline V gene has CDR1 SGHAT and CDR2 FQNNGV. The CDR3 covers 18 residues. The CDR3 DNA reads TGTGCCAGCAGCCCCCACATGGGACTAGCGGGAGCTACAGATACGCAGTATTTT. Its protein is CASSPHMGLAGATDTQYF.

This sequence joins TRBV4-2 and TRBJ1-3; 7 bases match TRBD1. The CDR3 is 13 amino acids. J lost 9 bases, V lost 4 bases, and 6 bases had no gene match. Germline CDR1 LGHNA, CDR2 YNFKEQ. CDR3 in DNA: TGTGCCAGCAGCCCAACACAGGGGTCCACCATATATTTT. It is translated as CASSPTQGSTIYF.